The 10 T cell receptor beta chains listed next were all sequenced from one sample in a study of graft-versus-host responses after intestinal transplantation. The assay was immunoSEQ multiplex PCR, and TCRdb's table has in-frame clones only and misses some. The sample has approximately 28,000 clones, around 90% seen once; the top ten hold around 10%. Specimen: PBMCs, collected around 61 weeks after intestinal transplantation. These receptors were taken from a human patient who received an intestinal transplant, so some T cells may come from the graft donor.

The CDR3 here is CASSSQGNGVQETQYF. CDR3 nucleotide sequence: TGCGCCAGCAGCTCACAGGGGAATGGGGTGCAAGAGACCCAGTACTTC. The genes are TRBV5-1 and TRBJ2-5, with 7 bases identical to TRBD1. From germline, CDR1 is SGHRS and CDR2 YFSETQ. The CDR3 length is 16 residues. V lost 3 bases, J lost 2 bases, and 10 bases stayed unmatched.

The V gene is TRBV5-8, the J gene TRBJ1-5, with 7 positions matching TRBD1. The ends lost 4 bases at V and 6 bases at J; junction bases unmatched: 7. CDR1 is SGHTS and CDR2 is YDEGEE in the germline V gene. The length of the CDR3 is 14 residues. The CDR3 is CASSHGQDSQPQHF. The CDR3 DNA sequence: TGTGCCAGCAGCCACGGACAGGATAGTCAGCCCCAGCATTTT.

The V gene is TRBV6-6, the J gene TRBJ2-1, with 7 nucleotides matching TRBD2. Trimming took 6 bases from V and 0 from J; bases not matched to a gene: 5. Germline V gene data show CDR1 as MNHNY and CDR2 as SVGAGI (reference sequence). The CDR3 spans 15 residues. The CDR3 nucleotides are TGTGCCAGCAGGAGGAGGGAGGGCTCCTACAATGAGCAGTTCTTC. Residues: CASRRREGSYNEQFF.

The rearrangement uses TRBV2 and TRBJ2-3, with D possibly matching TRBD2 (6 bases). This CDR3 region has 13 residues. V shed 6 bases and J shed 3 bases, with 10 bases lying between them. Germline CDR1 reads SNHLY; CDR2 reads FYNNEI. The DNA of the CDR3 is TGTGCCAGCAGGGGACTGGTTACAGATACGCAGTATTTT. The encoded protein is CASRGLVTDTQYF.

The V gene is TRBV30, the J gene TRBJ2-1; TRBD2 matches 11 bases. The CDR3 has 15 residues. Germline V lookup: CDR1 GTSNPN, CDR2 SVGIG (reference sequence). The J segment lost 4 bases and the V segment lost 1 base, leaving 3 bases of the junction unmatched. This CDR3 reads CAWSGTSGFYNEQFF. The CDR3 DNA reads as TGTGCCTGGAGTGGGACTAGCGGGTTTTACAATGAGCAGTTCTTC.

CDR3 DNA sequence: TGCGCCAGCAGCACCTCAACAGATACGCAGTATTTT. Residues: CASSTSTDTQYF. The chain is built from TRBV5-1 and TRBJ2-3, with D uncertain. V lost 4 bases and J 3 bases, leaving 6 bases between the germline ends. Germline V gives CDR1 SGHRS, CDR2 YFSETQ. The CDR3 loop spans 12 amino acids.

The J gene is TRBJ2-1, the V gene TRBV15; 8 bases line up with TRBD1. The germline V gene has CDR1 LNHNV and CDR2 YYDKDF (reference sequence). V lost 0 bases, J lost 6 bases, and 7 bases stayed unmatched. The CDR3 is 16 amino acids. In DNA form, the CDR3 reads TGTGCCACCAGCAGAGATAGAGGACAGGGACCCAATGAGCAGTTCTTC. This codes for CATSRDRGQGPNEQFF.

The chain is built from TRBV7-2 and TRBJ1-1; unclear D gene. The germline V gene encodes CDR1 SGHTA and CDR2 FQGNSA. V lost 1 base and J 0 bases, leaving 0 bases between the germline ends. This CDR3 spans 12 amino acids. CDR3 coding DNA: TGTGCCAGCAGCTTAGTGAACACTGAAGCTTTCTTT. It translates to CASSLVNTEAFF.

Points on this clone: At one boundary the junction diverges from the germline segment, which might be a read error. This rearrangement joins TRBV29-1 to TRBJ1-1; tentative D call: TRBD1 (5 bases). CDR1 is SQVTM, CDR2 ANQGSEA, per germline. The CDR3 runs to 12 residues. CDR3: CGVVQGLAEAFF. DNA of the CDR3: TGCGGCGTTGTTCAGGGACTCGCTGAAGCTTTCTTT.

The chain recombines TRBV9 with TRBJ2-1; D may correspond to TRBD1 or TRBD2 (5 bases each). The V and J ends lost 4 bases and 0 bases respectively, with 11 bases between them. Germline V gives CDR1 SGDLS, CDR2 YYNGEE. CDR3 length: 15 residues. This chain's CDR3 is CASSIRDLSYNEQFF. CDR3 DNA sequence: TGTGCCAGCAGCATAAGGGACCTCTCCTACAATGAGCAGTTCTTC. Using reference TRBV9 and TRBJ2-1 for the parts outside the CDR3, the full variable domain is DSGVTQTPKHLITATGQRVTLRCSPRSGDLSVYWYQQSLDQGLQFLIQYYNGEERAKGNILERFSAQQFPDLHSELNLSSLELGDSALYFCASSIRDLSYNEQFFGPGTRLTVL.